Sequencing of this T cell receptor beta chain was carried out in a study of a mutant IDH1 vaccine in newly diagnosed glioma. Sample time point: week 5, during vaccination. Vaccinated patients received 300 ug of mutant IDH1 20-mer peptide per dose, with topical imiquimod. With respect to this clone: The target antigen is unknown.

Here immunoSEQ multiplex PCR was the method, and the copy in TCRdb shows in-frame clones only, minus some. The table shows 35,000 to 45,000 clones, with roughly nine tenths occurring only once. This CDR3 is 15 amino acids long. Germline-derived CDR1 and CDR2 are SGHRS and YFSETQ. Trimming cost V 5 bases and J 4 bases, with 18 bases left between them. The source of this sequence is a man between 45 and 60 years old with glioma. Sequencing was performed on PBMCs, taken from a glioma patient whose treatment included an IDH1 peptide vaccine. The gene calls are TRBV5-1 and TRBJ1-1, with D perhaps TRBD1 (5 bases). CDR3 coding DNA: TGCGCCAGCAGGACCGATTCAACGGGGGGCACTGAAGCTTTCTTT. Protein product: CASRTDSTGGTEAFF.